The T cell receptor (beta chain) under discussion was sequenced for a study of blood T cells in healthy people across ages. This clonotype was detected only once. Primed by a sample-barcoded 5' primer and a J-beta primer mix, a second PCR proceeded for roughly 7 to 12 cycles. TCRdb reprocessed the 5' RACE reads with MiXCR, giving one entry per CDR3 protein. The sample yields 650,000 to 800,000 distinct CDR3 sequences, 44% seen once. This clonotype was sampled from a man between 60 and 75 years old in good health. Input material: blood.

The CDR3 DNA sequence: TGCAGTGCTAGAGATCTAGCTGTCGGGGAAGGGTACGAGCAGTACTTC. Protein sequence: CSARDLAVGEGYEQYF. The chain joins TRBV20-1 to TRBJ2-4; weak D call: TRBD2 (5 bases). TRBJ2-7 explains the end of the DNA better; the J call may be wrong. Per germline, CDR1 DFQATT and CDR2 SNEGSKA (reference sequence). This CDR3 contains 16 residues.